The 27 T cell receptor beta chains below come from one sample, sequenced in a study of blood T cell repertoires in COVID-19. Only in-frame clones appear in the TCRdb table, and some are missing; sequencing was by immunoSEQ multiplex PCR. The data hold approximately 100,000 clones, with 75% to 90% observed a single time. Material for sequencing was peripheral blood. Source of these receptors: an elderly woman with acute or convalescent COVID-19.

The V call is TRBV19, the J call TRBJ1-2; 7 bases align to TRBD1. Germline assignment: CDR1 LNHDA and CDR2 SQIVND (reference sequence). Germline trimming cut 5 bases from V and 8 bases from J; bases unmatched to any gene: 11. This CDR3 has 14 residues. The CDR3 spells CASSPQGGASGYTF. CDR3 nucleotides: TGTGCCAGTAGTCCCCAGGGGGGCGCGTCAGGCTACACCTTC. Together with reference TRBV19 and TRBJ1-2, the CDR3 gives the full variable domain: DGGITQSPKYLFRKEGQNVTLSCEQNLNHDAMYWYRQDPGQGLRLIYYSQIVNDFQKGDIAEGYSVSREKKESFPLTVTSAQKNPTAFYLCASSPQGGASGYTFGSGTRLTVV.

The J gene is TRBJ2-2, the V gene TRBV9; D is ambiguous. V was shortened by 0 bases and J by 6 bases, with 9 bases between the two germline ends. The CDR3 is made up of 14 amino acids. CDR1 and CDR2 from the germline V gene are SGDLS and YYNGEE. The CDR3 loop reads CASSVEPESGELFF. CDR3 nucleotide sequence: TGTGCCAGCAGCGTAGAGCCCGAATCCGGGGAGCTGTTTTTT.

This sequence joins TRBV18 and TRBJ1-1; 9 bases agree with TRBD1. This CDR3 spans 17 amino acids. The germline V gene encodes CDR1 KGHSH and CDR2 LQKENI. V lost 3 bases and J lost 0; bases outside the gene matches: 8. CDR3 amino acids: CASSPISGQGLNTEAFF. DNA of the CDR3: TGTGCCAGCTCACCGATTTCGGGACAGGGTTTGAACACTGAAGCTTTCTTT.

The chain joins TRBV6-2 or TRBV6-3 to TRBJ1-2; D not certain. Trimming stripped 0 bases from V and 2 bases from J, with 7 bases between. Germline-derived CDR1 and CDR2 are MNHEY and SVGEGT. The CDR3 is 14 residues long. CDR3 region: CASSYSGRNYGYTF. CDR3 bases: TGTGCCAGCAGTTACTCGGGCAGGAACTATGGCTACACCTTC.

The chain employs TRBV6-2 or TRBV6-3 and TRBJ1-1; D is possibly TRBD1 (6 bases). Germline V gives CDR1 MNHEY, CDR2 SVGEGT. This CDR3 is 18 amino acids long. The V gene lost 0 bases and the J gene lost 0 bases, with 17 bases spanning the gap. The CDR3 nucleotides are TGTGCCAGCAGTTACTCGGGGGCGGAGGTCCGGATGAACACTGAAGCTTTCTTT. It encodes CASSYSGAEVRMNTEAFF.

The gene calls are TRBV10-2 and TRBJ1-1, with a tentative D call TRBD1 (6 bases). CDR1 and CDR2 (germline): WSHSY, SAAADI. V was shortened by 6 bases and J by 7 bases, with 12 bases between the two germline ends. This CDR3 contains 12 residues. The CDR3 DNA follows: TGCGCCAGCAGCATACAGGGCTATGAAGCTTTCTTT. As protein: CASSIQGYEAFF.

V usage is TRBV5-6 and J usage is TRBJ1-1, with D maybe TRBD1 (6 bases). The CDR3 spans 16 residues. V was shortened by 2 bases and J by 0 bases, with 14 bases between the two germline ends. CDR1 and CDR2 from the germline V gene are SGHDT and YYEEEE. CDR3 nucleotide sequence: TGTGCCAGCAGCTTAATGGACAGCCGGATGAACACTGAAGCTTTCTTT. It is translated as CASSLMDSRMNTEAFF.

V and J are TRBV29-1 and TRBJ2-1, with 9 bases matching TRBD1. The CDR3 runs 14 residues. From germline, CDR1 is SQVTM and CDR2 ANQGSEA. The trim removed 6 bases at V and 6 bases at J, leaving 9 bases unmatched. CDR3 in amino acids: CSVDGTGLGNEQFF. CDR3 DNA sequence: TGCAGCGTGGATGGGACAGGGCTCGGCAATGAGCAGTTCTTC.

This rearrangement joins TRBV14 to TRBJ1-1; tentative D call: TRBD1 (6 bases). CDR1 and CDR2 from the germline V gene are SGHDN and FVKESK. CDR3 size: 15 residues. The germline V and J ends were trimmed by 1 base and 0 bases, with 9 bases remaining between them. CDR3 protein: CASSQVYRVNTEAFF. CDR3 DNA: TGTGCCAGCAGCCAAGTTTACAGGGTGAACACTGAAGCTTTCTTT.

The rearrangement links TRBV5-1 to TRBJ2-7; 7 nucleotides line up with TRBD1. The CDR3 totals 17 residues. V was clipped by 4 bases and J by 3 bases; unmatched bases: 16. Per the germline V gene, CDR1 is SGHRS and CDR2 is YFSETQ. The CDR3 region has the DNA TGCGCCAGCAGCCTCCGTGGTCTGGACAGGCGAGGCTACGAGCAGTACTTC. Translating it yields CASSLRGLDRRGYEQYF. The full variable domain, in which reference TRBV5-1 and TRBJ2-7 provide the parts outside the CDR3, is KAGVTQTPRYLIKTRGQQVTLSCSPISGHRSVSWYQQTPGQGLQFLFEYFSETQRNKGNFPGRFSGRQFSNSRSEMNVSTLELGDSALYLCASSLRGLDRRGYEQYFGPGTRLTVT.

The CDR3 DNA sequence: TGTGCCAGCAGCTTGGACAGGGCTGTTGGCTACACCTTC. Translating gives CASSLDRAVGYTF. The chain recombines TRBV5-4 with TRBJ1-2; D possibly corresponds to TRBD1 (6 bases). The CDR3 totals 13 residues. Trimming left V 0 bases short and J 7 bases short, with 10 bases between. Per germline, CDR1 SGHNT and CDR2 YYREEE (reference sequence).

The rearrangement uses TRBV4-3 and TRBJ1-2; no clear D. Germline V lookup: CDR1 LGHNA, CDR2 YSLEER. CDR3 length: 15 residues. V was cut by 3 bases and J by 8 bases, with 19 bases left in between. This CDR3 reads CASSQEYGVKGGYTF. The CDR3 nucleotides read TGCGCCAGCAGCCAGGAGTACGGGGTGAAAGGCGGCTACACCTTC.

In DNA form, the CDR3 reads TGTGCCAGCAGCCAGGGGGGCGGCTATGGCTACACCTTC. It is translated as CASSQGGGYGYTF. The chain carries TRBV7-2 and TRBJ1-2; 7 bases align to TRBD1. Losses at the gene ends were 5 bases for V and 4 bases for J; bases not matched to a gene: 4. This CDR3 region has 13 residues. Per germline, CDR1 SGHTA and CDR2 FQGNSA.

V and J are TRBV3-1 (or the pseudogene TRBV3-2) and TRBJ2-7; 8 bases line up with TRBD2. CDR1 is LGHDT, CDR2 YNNKEL, per germline (reference sequence). J was trimmed by 3 bases and V by 2 bases; bases with no gene match: 9. There are 16 residues in the CDR3. The CDR3 reads CASSQRSRGGFYEQYF. DNA for the CDR3: TGTGCCAGCAGCCAACGGTCCCGGGGGGGATTCTACGAGCAGTACTTC.

This chain connects TRBV7-2 to TRBJ2-3; 13 nucleotides match TRBD2. The CDR3 consists of 19 residues. The V gene end was trimmed by 0 bases and the J gene end by 0 bases; junction bases not matched to a gene: 6. Germline-derived CDR1 and CDR2 are SGHTA and FQGNSA. The CDR3 DNA is TGTGCCAGCAGCTTAGCTTTGACTAGCGGGGGGCCTAGCACAGATACGCAGTATTTT. It yields the protein CASSLALTSGGPSTDTQYF.

V and J are TRBV27 and TRBJ1-1; no firm D call. Deletions cut 6 bases from V and 11 bases from J, with 25 bases between. Germline values: CDR1 MNHEY, CDR2 SMNVEV (reference sequence). CDR3 length: 15 amino acids. CDR3 coding DNA: TGTGCCAGCAGGTCGGCAGGAACATATATCAAGATGGCTTTCTTT. It translates to CASRSAGTYIKMAFF.

The chain combines TRBV19 with TRBJ2-1; D possibly corresponds to TRBD2 (5 bases). CDR3 size: 13 residues. CDR1 is LNHDA, CDR2 SQIVND, per germline (reference sequence). V shed 4 bases and J shed 3 bases, with 7 bases lying between them. CDR3: CASSTGFYNEQFF. In DNA form, the CDR3 reads TGTGCCAGTAGTACGGGGTTCTACAATGAGCAGTTCTTC.

The chain is built from TRBV5-1 and TRBJ2-1; 7 bases align to TRBD2. Germline CDR1 reads SGHRS; CDR2 reads YFSETQ. V dropped 5 bases and J dropped 2; count of bases not matched to a gene: 7. The CDR3 has 15 residues. The CDR3 spells CASSPLAVAYNEQFF. The CDR3 coding sequence is TGCGCCAGCAGTCCCCTAGCGGTAGCCTACAATGAGCAGTTCTTC.

The table lists this clone with a count of one. V gene TRBV2 combines with J gene TRBJ1-4, with TRBD1 as a possible D gene (6 bases). The CDR3 consists of 15 residues. V shed 4 bases and J shed 5 bases, with 14 bases lying between them. The germline gives CDR1 SNHLY, CDR2 FYNNEI. The CDR3 coding sequence is TGTGCCAGCAGTGCTTGGACAGTCAAGAATGAAAAACTGTTTTTT. Its protein product is CASSAWTVKNEKLFF.

This clone has just one count. This chain joins TRBV6-7 and TRBJ1-5; maybe TRBD1 (5 bases). TRBV6-7 is sorted into the ORF group, with uncertain function. The CDR3 covers 10 residues. Trimming shortened V by 11 bases and J by 11 bases, and 13 bases separated the two germline ends. In DNA form, the CDR3 reads TGTGCCGCCCCCGGGGGGACCCAGCATTTT. As protein: CAAPGGTQHF.

In nucleotides, the CDR3 is TGTGCCAGCAGCGTCTCTTTAGCGGGGGGAGGGGATACGCAGTATTTT. Protein sequence: CASSVSLAGGGDTQYF. The chain employs TRBV9 and TRBJ2-3; 10 nucleotides match TRBD2. The V and J ends lost 2 bases and 6 bases, in that order; junction bases with no gene match: 9. This CDR3 has 16 residues. Germline assignment: CDR1 SGDLS and CDR2 YYNGEE.

This chain links TRBV30 with TRBJ1-1, with D possibly being TRBD1 (5 bases). This CDR3 has 12 amino acids. The germline CDR1 and CDR2 sequences are GTSNPN and SVGIG (reference sequence). Trimming removed 5 bases at V and 1 base at J, with 8 bases between. CDR3 protein: CAWDRENTEAFF. CDR3 nucleotide sequence: TGTGCCTGGGACAGAGAGAACACTGAAGCTTTCTTT.

The chain recombines TRBV7-9 with TRBJ2-7; 9 nucleotides match TRBD1. The CDR3 sequence is 15 residues long. V was pared by 5 bases and J by 2 bases, with 7 bases of the junction left unmatched. The germline CDR1 and CDR2 sequences are SEHNR and FQNEAQ (reference sequence). CDR3 nucleotides: TGTGCCAGCAGCCCCGGGACAGGGAACCCCTACGAGCAGTACTTC. It encodes CASSPGTGNPYEQYF.

The rearrangement uses TRBV5-6 and TRBJ2-3; TRBD2 matches at 8 bases. V lost 0 bases and J lost 2; bases outside the gene matches: 8. From germline, CDR1 is SGHDT and CDR2 YYEEEE. This CDR3 is 17 amino acids long. For the CDR3, the DNA is TGTGCCAGCAGCTTGGATTCCGGCGGGGGGCACACAGATACGCAGTATTTT. Its protein product is CASSLDSGGGHTDTQYF.

In nucleotides, the CDR3 is TGCGCCAGCAGCTTACAGCACCTCGCGGGGGTGGATGGCTACACCTTC. Residues: CASSLQHLAGVDGYTF. The V call is TRBV5-1, the J call TRBJ1-2, with TRBD1 as a possible D gene (5 bases). The germline gives CDR1 SGHRS, CDR2 YFSETQ. This CDR3 has 16 residues. V lost 2 bases and J 6 bases, leaving 20 bases between the germline ends. Variable domain in full (rest from reference TRBV5-1 and TRBJ1-2): KAGVTQTPRYLIKTRGQQVTLSCSPISGHRSVSWYQQTPGQGLQFLFEYFSETQRNKGNFPGRFSGRQFSNSRSEMNVSTLELGDSALYLCASSLQHLAGVDGYTFGSGTRLTVV.

This clone was found once. The J gene is TRBJ1-5, the V gene TRBV2, with a weak D call TRBD1 (5 bases). The germline CDR1 and CDR2 sequences are SNHLY and FYNNEI. Trimming stripped 3 bases from V and 6 bases from J, with 15 bases between. The CDR3 covers 15 residues. This CDR3 is CASSEVGQGSQPQHF. In DNA, the CDR3 is TGTGCCAGCAGTGAGGTGGGCCAGGGTAGTCAGCCCCAGCATTTT.

A single count supports this clone. The chain uses TRBV5-1 and TRBJ2-1; the match to TRBD2 covers 12 bases. Germline V gene data show CDR1 as SGHRS and CDR2 as YFSETQ. V shed 5 bases and J 7 bases; nucleotides not matched to a gene: 7. The length of the CDR3 is 15 residues. The CDR3 spells CASRLGLAGRNEQFF. The CDR3 bases are TGCGCCAGCAGGCTGGGACTAGCGGGTAGGAATGAGCAGTTCTTC.